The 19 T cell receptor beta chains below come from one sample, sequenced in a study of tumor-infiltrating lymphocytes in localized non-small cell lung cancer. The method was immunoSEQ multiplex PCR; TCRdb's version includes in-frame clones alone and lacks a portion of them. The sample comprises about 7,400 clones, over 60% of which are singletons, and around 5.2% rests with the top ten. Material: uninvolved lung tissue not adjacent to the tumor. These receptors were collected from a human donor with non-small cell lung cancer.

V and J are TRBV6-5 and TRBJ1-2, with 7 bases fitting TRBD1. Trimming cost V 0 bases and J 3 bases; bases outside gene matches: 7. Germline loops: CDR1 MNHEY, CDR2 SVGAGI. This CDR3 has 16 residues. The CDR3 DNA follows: TGTGCCAGCAGTTACTCTCGGCAGGGGGGGCACTATGGCTACACCTTC. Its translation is CASSYSRQGGHYGYTF.

CDR3 sequence (DNA): TGTGCCAGCGGGACTAGCGGGCTCGGGGAGCTGTTTTTT. Protein: CASGTSGLGELFF. The rearrangement uses TRBV13 and TRBJ2-2; 12 bases match TRBD2. Germline values: CDR1 PRHDT, CDR2 FYEKMQ (reference sequence). The CDR3 totals 13 residues. J was trimmed by 7 bases and V by 8 bases; bases with no gene match: 2. The full variable domain, completed using reference TRBV13 and TRBJ2-2, is AAGVIQSPRHLIKEKRETATLKCYPIPRHDTVYWYQQGPGQDPQFLISFYEKMQSDKGSIPDRFSAQQFSDYHSELNMSSLELGDSALYFCASGTSGLGELFFGEGSRLTVL.

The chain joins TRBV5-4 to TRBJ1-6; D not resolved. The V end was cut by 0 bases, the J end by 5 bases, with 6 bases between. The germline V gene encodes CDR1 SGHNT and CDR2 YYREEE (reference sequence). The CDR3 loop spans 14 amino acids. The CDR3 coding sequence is TGTGCCAGCAGCTTGGACCGGGATAATTCACCCCTCCACTTT. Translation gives CASSLDRDNSPLHF.

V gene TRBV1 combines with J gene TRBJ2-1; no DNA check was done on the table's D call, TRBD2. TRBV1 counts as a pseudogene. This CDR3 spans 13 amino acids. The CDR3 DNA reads TGCACCAGGGGGACTAGCGGACACAATGAGCAGTTCTTC. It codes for CTRGTSGHNEQFF.

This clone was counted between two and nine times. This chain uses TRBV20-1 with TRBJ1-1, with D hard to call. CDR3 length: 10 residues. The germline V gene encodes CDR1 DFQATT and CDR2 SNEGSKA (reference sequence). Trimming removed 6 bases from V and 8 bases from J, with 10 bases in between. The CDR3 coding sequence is TGCAGTGCCCCGGACGGAGAAGCTTTCTTT. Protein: CSAPDGEAFF.

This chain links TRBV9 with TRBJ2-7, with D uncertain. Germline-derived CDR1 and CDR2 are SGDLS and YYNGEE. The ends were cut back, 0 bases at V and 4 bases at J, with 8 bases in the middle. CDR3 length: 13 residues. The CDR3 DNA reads TGTGCCAGCAGCGTAGGGGTAGGGTACGAGCAGTACTTC. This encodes CASSVGVGYEQYF.

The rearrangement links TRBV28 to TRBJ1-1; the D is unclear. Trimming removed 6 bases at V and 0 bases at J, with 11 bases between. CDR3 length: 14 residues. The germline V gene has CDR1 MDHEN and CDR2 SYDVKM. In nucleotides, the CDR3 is TGTGCCAGCAGGGTCTTGACCATGAACACTGAAGCTTTCTTT. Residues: CASRVLTMNTEAFF.

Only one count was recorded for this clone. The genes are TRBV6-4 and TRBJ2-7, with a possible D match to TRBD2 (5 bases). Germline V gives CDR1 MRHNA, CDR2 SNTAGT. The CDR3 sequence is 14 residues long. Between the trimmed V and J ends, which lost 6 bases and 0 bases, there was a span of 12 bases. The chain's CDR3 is CASSTSLSSYEQYF. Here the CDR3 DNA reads TGTGCCAGCAGCACTAGTTTGAGCTCCTACGAGCAGTACTTC.

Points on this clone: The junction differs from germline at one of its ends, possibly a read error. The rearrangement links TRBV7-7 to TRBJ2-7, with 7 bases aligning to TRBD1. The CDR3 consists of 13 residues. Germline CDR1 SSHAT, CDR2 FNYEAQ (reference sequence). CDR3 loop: CASSLRQGYEQYF. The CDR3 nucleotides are TGTGCTAGCAGCTTAAGACAGGGCTACGAGCAGTACTTC.

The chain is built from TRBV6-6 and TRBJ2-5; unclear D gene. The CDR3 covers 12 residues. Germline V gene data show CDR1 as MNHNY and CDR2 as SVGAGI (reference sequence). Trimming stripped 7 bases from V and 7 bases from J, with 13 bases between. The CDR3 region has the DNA TGTGCCAGCACCACAGCACTCGGGACCCAGTACTTC. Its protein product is CASTTALGTQYF.

The CDR3 protein is CASSRGSGRIGGELFF. For the CDR3, the DNA is TGCGCCAGCAGCCGGGGCAGCGGGAGGATCGGTGGGGAGCTGTTTTTT. This rearrangement joins TRBV5-1 to TRBJ2-2; 9 bases are a match to TRBD2. Per the germline V gene, CDR1 is SGHRS and CDR2 is YFSETQ. The V and J ends lost 4 bases and 8 bases, in that order; junction bases with no gene match: 12. The CDR3 contains 16 residues.

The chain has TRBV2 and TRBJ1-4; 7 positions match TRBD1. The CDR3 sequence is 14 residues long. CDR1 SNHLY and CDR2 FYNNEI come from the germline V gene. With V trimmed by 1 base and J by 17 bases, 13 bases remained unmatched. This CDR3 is CASSEDRGAQGGFF. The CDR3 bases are TGTGCCAGCAGTGAAGATAGGGGGGCACAAGGGGGCTTTTTT. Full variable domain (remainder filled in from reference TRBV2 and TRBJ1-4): EPEVTQTPSHQVTQMGQEVILRCVPISNHLYFYWYRQILGQKVEFLVSFYNNEISEKSEIFDDQFSVERPDGSNFTLKIRSTKLEDSAMYFCASSEDRGAQGGFFGSGTQLSVL.

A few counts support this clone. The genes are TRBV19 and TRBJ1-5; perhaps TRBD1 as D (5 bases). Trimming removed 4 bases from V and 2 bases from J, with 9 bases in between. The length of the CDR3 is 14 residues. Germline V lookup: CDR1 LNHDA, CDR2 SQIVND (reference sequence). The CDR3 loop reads CASSNTGGNQPQHF. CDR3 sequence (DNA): TGTGCCAGTAGTAACACGGGGGGCAATCAGCCCCAGCATTTT.

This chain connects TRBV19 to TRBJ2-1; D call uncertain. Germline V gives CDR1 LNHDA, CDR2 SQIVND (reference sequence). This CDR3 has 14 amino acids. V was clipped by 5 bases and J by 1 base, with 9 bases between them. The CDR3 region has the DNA TGTGCCAGTAGTGTCGTTGCGTCCTACAATGAGCAGTTCTTC. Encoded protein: CASSVVASYNEQFF.

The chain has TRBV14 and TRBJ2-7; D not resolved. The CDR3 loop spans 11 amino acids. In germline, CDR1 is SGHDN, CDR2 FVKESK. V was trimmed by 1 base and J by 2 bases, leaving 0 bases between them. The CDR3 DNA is TGTGCCAGCAGCCAAGCCTACGAGCAGTACTTC. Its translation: CASSQAYEQYF.

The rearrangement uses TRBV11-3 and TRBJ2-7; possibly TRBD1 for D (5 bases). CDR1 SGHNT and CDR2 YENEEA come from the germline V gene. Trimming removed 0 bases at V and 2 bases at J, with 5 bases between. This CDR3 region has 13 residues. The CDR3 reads CASSLEQAYEQYF. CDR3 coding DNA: TGTGCCAGCAGCTTAGAACAGGCCTACGAGCAGTACTTC. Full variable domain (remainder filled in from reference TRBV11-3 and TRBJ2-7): EAGVVQSPRYKIIEKKQPVAFWCNPISGHNTLYWYLQNLGQGPELLIRYENEEAVDDSQLPKDRFSAERLKGVDSTLKIQPAELGDSAVYLCASSLEQAYEQYFGPGTRLTVT.

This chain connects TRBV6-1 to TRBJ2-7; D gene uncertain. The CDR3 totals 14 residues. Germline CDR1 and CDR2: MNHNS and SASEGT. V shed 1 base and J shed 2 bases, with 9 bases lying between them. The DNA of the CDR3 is TGTGCCAGCAGTGAAGAACGAGAAGCCTACGAGCAGTACTTC. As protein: CASSEEREAYEQYF.

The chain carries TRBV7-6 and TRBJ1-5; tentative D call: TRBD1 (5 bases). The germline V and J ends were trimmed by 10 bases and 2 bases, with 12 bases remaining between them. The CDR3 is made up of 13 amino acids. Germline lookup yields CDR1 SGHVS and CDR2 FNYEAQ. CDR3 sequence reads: CAISRGGNQPQHF. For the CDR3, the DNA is TGTGCCATCTCTCGGGGGGGCAATCAGCCCCAGCATTTT.

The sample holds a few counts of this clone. CDR3 in amino acids: CASSADSNYGYTF. The CDR3 bases are TGTGCCAGCAGTGCGGACAGTAACTATGGCTACACCTTC. The gene calls are TRBV2 and TRBJ1-2; D possibly corresponds to TRBD1 (6 bases). The CDR3 consists of 13 residues. CDR1 SNHLY and CDR2 FYNNEI come from the germline V gene. Trimming pared 4 bases from V and 1 base from J, leaving 7 bases between.